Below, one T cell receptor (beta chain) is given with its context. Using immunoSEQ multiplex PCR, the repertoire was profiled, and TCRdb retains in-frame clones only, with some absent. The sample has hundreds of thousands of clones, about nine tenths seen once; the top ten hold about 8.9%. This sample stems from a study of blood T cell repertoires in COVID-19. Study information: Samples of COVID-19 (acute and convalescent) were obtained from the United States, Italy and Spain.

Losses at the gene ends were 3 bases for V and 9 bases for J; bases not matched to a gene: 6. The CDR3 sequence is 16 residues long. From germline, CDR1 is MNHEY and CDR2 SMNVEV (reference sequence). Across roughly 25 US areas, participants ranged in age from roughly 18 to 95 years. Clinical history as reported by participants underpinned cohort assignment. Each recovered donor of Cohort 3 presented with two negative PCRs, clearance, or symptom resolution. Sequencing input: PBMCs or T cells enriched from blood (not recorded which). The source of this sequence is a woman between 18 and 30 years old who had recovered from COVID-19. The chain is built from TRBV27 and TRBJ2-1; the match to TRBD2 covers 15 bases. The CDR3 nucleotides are TGTGCCAGCAGTTTTGGACTAGCGGGGGGGCCTCGTGAGCAGTTCTTC. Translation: CASSFGLAGGPREQFF.